The 16 T cell receptor beta chains below come from one sample, sequenced in a study of regulatory T cells in long-lasting Graves disease. Time point here: persistent/refractory GD, antithyroid drugs over 5 years with positive TRAb. Extracted RNA from PBMCs served as the source of the TCR library. Building the TCR beta libraries relied on iRepertoire HTBI primers, and CDR3 regions underwent Arm-PCR. Via MiXCR, TCRdb re-called the multiplex PCR reads, giving one row per CDR3 protein. The sample has approximately 350,000 distinct CDR3 sequences, about 23% seen once. This sample comprised peripheral blood mononuclear cells (PBMCs), obtained when the disease was refractory, from a patient treated with antithyroid drugs. Receptors were obtained from a woman aged 40 to 50 with Graves disease.

The chain couples TRBV19 to TRBJ1-5; 7 bases are a match to TRBD1. The germline gives CDR1 LNHDA, CDR2 SQIVND (reference sequence). The CDR3 loop spans 17 amino acids. V gave up 5 bases and J gave up 0 bases; unmatched junction bases: 10. CDR3 coding DNA: TGTGCCAGTAGTTCGGGACAGCCAGACTATAGCAATCAGCCCCAGCATTTT. Translating gives CASSSGQPDYSNQPQHF.

This chain links TRBV12-3 or TRBV12-4 with TRBJ2-7; the D gene is possibly TRBD1 (5 bases). The CDR3 covers 15 residues. V was shortened by 6 bases and J by 0 bases, with 15 bases between the two germline ends. The CDR3 sequence is CASSQEQASSYEQYF. The DNA for the CDR3 is TGTGCCAGCAGCCAAGAACAGGCCAGCTCCTACGAGCAGTACTTC.

Notes on this clonotype: A read error may produce the germline difference seen at one junction end. The chain couples TRBV28 to TRBJ2-1, with D perhaps TRBD1 or TRBD2 (5 bases each). Germline V gene data show CDR1 as MDHEN and CDR2 as SYDVKM. The CDR3 covers 15 residues. The CDR3 is CANSSGPQWNNEQFF. In DNA form, the CDR3 reads TGTGCCAACAGTTCGGGACCCCAATGGAACAATGAGCAGTTCTTC.

The chain has TRBV5-1 and TRBJ1-1; 9 bases are shared with TRBD1. Germline V lookup: CDR1 SGHRS, CDR2 YFSETQ. The CDR3 totals 15 residues. After removal of 4 bases from V and 3 bases from J, the junction contained 7 bases not matched to a gene. CDR3 region: CASSGGQGSYTEAFF. DNA of the CDR3: TGCGCCAGCAGCGGGGGACAGGGTTCGTACACTGAAGCTTTCTTT.

This clonotype was observed at least ten times. At one of its ends the junction is not consistent with the germline gene, which may arise from a read error. V usage is TRBV12-3 or TRBV12-4 and J usage is TRBJ1-5, with 10 bases that match TRBD1. This CDR3 comprises 18 residues. The CDR3 protein is CASSLDGTGAWENQPQHF. The CDR3 nucleotides read TGTGCCAGCAGTTTAGACGGGACAGGGGCCTGGGAGAATCAACCCCAGCATTTT.

Only a few counts were recorded for this clonotype. This chain joins TRBV5-1 and TRBJ2-2; 9 bases map to TRBD2. The germline CDR1 and CDR2 sequences are SGHRS and YFSETQ. The ends lost 1 base at V and 4 bases at J; junction bases unmatched: 8. CDR3 length: 17 residues. This CDR3 reads CASSLWPSGTGTGELFF. DNA of the CDR3: TGCGCCAGCAGCTTGTGGCCTAGCGGGACGGGCACCGGGGAGCTGTTTTTT.

A word on this clonotype: Possible read error: a much larger clone is one base away. The V and J genes are TRBV27 and TRBJ2-5; 7 nucleotides align to TRBD1. Germline V gene sequence: CDR1 MNHEY, CDR2 SMNVEV (reference sequence). The CDR3 loop spans 15 amino acids. V dropped 6 bases and J dropped 2; count of bases not matched to a gene: 9. The DNA for the CDR3 is TGTGCCAGCAGCGGCAGCAGGGGGTCACAAGAGACCCAGTACTTC. This gives the protein CASSGSRGSQETQYF.

This clonotype has just a few counts. This chain connects TRBV20-1 to TRBJ1-5; D is undetermined. The CDR3 is 14 residues long. Germline CDR1 reads DFQATT; CDR2 reads SNEGSKA (reference sequence). The V gene lost 4 bases and the J gene lost 3 bases, with 13 bases spanning the gap. CDR3 region: CSAKGSLLNQPQHF. CDR3 DNA: TGCAGTGCTAAGGGATCCCTTCTCAATCAGCCCCAGCATTTT.

V gene TRBV9 combines with J gene TRBJ2-3, with 7 bases lining up with TRBD1. CDR3 length: 17 residues. V trimming: 1 base; J trimming: 3 bases; junction bases outside the gene matches: 11. Per the germline V gene, CDR1 is SGDLS and CDR2 is YYNGEE. The CDR3 protein is CASSVNQGQPLTDTQYF. CDR3 DNA sequence: TGTGCCAGCAGCGTAAATCAGGGACAGCCTTTAACAGATACGCAGTATTTT.

This clonotype was recorded at least ten times. This chain uses TRBV20-1 with TRBJ2-5; D is ambiguous. The V gene's germline CDR1 is DFQATT and CDR2 SNEGSKA (reference sequence). The CDR3 runs 14 residues. V lost 0 bases and J lost 5, with 13 bases in between. CDR3 DNA: TGCAGTGCTAGAGATTCAGGCGGATGGGAGACCCAGTACTTC. It translates to CSARDSGGWETQYF.

Ten or more counts support this clonotype. V and J are TRBV28 and TRBJ2-7; 9 bases line up with TRBD1. CDR3 length equals 14 residues. From germline, CDR1 is MDHEN and CDR2 SYDVKM. J gave up 5 bases and V 5 bases, and 7 bases lay outside the gene matches. The CDR3 DNA sequence: TGTGCCAGCAGTCACCCGGGACAGGGCCACGAGCAGTACTTC. It codes for CASSHPGQGHEQYF.

This clonotype showed up just a few times. V usage is TRBV28 and J usage is TRBJ1-4; 8 bases align to TRBD1. V lost 8 bases to trimming and J lost 4 bases; unmatched junction nucleotides: 3. Germline V gene sequence: CDR1 MDHEN, CDR2 SYDVKM. The CDR3 is made up of 13 amino acids. The CDR3 sequence is CASDRGGNEKLFF. CDR3 bases: TGTGCCAGCGACAGGGGTGGTAATGAAAAACTGTTTTTT.

This clonotype was found many times. V gene TRBV28 combines with J gene TRBJ1-1; possible D gene TRBD1, 5 bases. This CDR3 is 17 amino acids long. Germline V gene lookup returns CDR1 MDHEN and CDR2 SYDVKM. Between the trimmed V and J ends, which lost 1 base and 8 bases, there was a span of 23 bases. The CDR3 reads CASSLYGFPGLEEEAFF. The CDR3, as DNA: TGTGCCAGCAGTTTATACGGCTTTCCAGGGCTTGAGGAGGAAGCTTTCTTT. The full variable domain, rest sourced from reference TRBV28 and TRBJ1-1, is DVKVTQSSRYLVKRTGEKVFLECVQDMDHENMFWYRQDPGLGLRLIYFSYDVKMKEKGDIPEGYSVSREKKERFSLILESASTNQTSMYLCASSLYGFPGLEEEAFFGQGTRLTVV.

The chain employs TRBV5-1 and TRBJ1-1; D ambiguous. V gave up 2 bases and J gave up 1 base, with 6 bases separating them. The CDR3 sequence is 13 residues long. CDR1 is SGHRS and CDR2 is YFSETQ in the germline V gene. The chain's CDR3 is CASSFERNTEAFF. CDR3 DNA sequence: TGCGCCAGCAGCTTTGAAAGGAACACTGAAGCTTTCTTT.

The chain links TRBV7-2 to TRBJ2-1, with 7 nucleotides matching TRBD2. CDR3 length equals 16 residues. Germline-derived CDR1 and CDR2 are SGHTA and FQGNSA. J was trimmed by 0 bases and V by 5 bases; bases with no gene match: 7. In DNA form, the CDR3 reads TGTGCCAGCAGCCCGTGGGGGGGGAGCTCCTACAATGAGCAGTTCTTC. This gives the protein CASSPWGGSSYNEQFF.

V is TRBV3-1 and J is TRBJ2-7, with D maybe TRBD1 (6 bases). V lost 1 base, J lost 4 bases, and 11 bases lay in between. Germline loops: CDR1 LGHDT, CDR2 YNNKEL (reference sequence). The CDR3 contains 14 residues. The CDR3 DNA is TGTGCCAGCAGCCAAGTGGACAGAGAATACGAGCAGTACTTC. It translates to CASSQVDREYEQYF.